The 19 T cell receptor beta chains listed next were all sequenced from one sample in a study of cytomegalovirus exposure and HLA in healthy donors. Amplification used 60 Vbeta primers and 13 Jbeta primers. Data came from immunoSEQ multiplex PCR; TCRdb stores just in-frame clones and leaves some out. The sample holds tens of thousands of clones, around four fifths seen once. The source material was PBMCs. These receptors were obtained from a middle-aged man in good health and CMV-seronegative.

This chain connects TRBV7-2 to TRBJ1-3; no definite D call. V shed 5 bases and J shed 0 bases, with 5 bases lying between them. CDR1 is SGHTA and CDR2 is FQGNSA in the germline V gene. This CDR3 has 13 residues. The CDR3 reads CASSPHSGNTIYF. The CDR3 region has the DNA TGTGCCAGCAGCCCCCACTCTGGAAACACCATATATTTT.

This chain connects TRBV5-6 to TRBJ2-7; D may be TRBD1 (5 bases). Germline lookup yields CDR1 SGHDT and CDR2 YYEEEE. This CDR3 has 12 amino acids. The ends were cut back, 4 bases at V and 3 bases at J, with 8 bases in the middle. The chain's CDR3 is CASSLQVYEQYF. CDR3 sequence (DNA): TGTGCCAGCAGCCTACAGGTCTACGAGCAGTACTTC.

In its sample, this clone was seen once. This chain uses TRBV28 with TRBJ2-7; a possible D gene is TRBD1 (5 bases). This CDR3 comprises 14 residues. V was cut by 7 bases and J by 2 bases, with 15 bases left in between. CDR1 MDHEN and CDR2 SYDVKM come from the germline V gene. The CDR3 loop reads CASTPPGQTYEQYF. Written as DNA, the CDR3 is TGTGCCAGCACCCCCCCAGGGCAGACCTACGAGCAGTACTTC.

The V call is TRBV9, the J call TRBJ2-3, with 11 bases that match TRBD2. The V segment lost 0 bases and the J segment 1 base; nucleotides outside the gene matches: 7. Germline V gives CDR1 SGDLS, CDR2 YYNGEE. CDR3 length: 18 amino acids. The CDR3 DNA reads TGTGCCAGCAGCGTAGGTAGCGGGGGGGCCTCACGCACAGATACGCAGTATTTT. This encodes CASSVGSGGASRTDTQYF.

The chain carries TRBV29-1 and TRBJ2-7, with D perhaps TRBD1 (6 bases). V dropped 3 bases and J dropped 4 bases, with 19 bases sitting between them. Germline V CDR1 and CDR2: SQVTM, ANQGSEA. This CDR3 has 15 amino acids. CDR3 nucleotide sequence: TGCAGCGTTGAGGGGAAACAGGGCGGCCTATACGAGCAGTACTTC. Its translation is CSVEGKQGGLYEQYF.

The chain joins TRBV5-1 to TRBJ2-3; a weak D match, TRBD1 (5 bases). CDR3 length: 14 amino acids. CDR1 is SGHRS, CDR2 YFSETQ, per germline. V shed 3 bases and J shed 5 bases, with 13 bases lying between them. CDR3 sequence reads: CASSWATDRDTQYF. The CDR3, as DNA: TGCGCCAGCAGCTGGGCTACCGACAGAGATACGCAGTATTTT.

V is TRBV9 and J is TRBJ2-3; 10 bases agree with TRBD2. Germline V CDR1 and CDR2: SGDLS, YYNGEE. The CDR3 is 17 amino acids. V gave up 0 bases and J gave up 2 bases; unmatched junction bases: 6. DNA for the CDR3: TGTGCCAGCAGCGTAGAGGATAGCGGGGGGCCCACAGATACGCAGTATTTT. It yields the protein CASSVEDSGGPTDTQYF.

Worth noting for this clone: At one boundary the junction diverges from the germline segment, which might be a read error. For the CDR3, the DNA is TGTGCCAGCAGTGGGGACAGGGGAGACCAGGAGACCCAGTACTTC. Translation gives CASSGDRGDQETQYF. The genes are TRBV2 and TRBJ2-5; TRBD1 matches 10 bases. The CDR3 runs to 15 residues. Germline CDR1 SNHLY, CDR2 FYNNEI.

The chain couples TRBV29-1 to TRBJ2-1; the D gene is possibly TRBD2 (5 bases). Germline loops: CDR1 SQVTM, CDR2 ANQGSEA. V lost 2 bases and J lost 9, with 14 bases in between. The CDR3 length is 13 residues. The CDR3 loop is CSVERQVRGEQFF. The CDR3 nucleotides read TGCAGCGTTGAACGCCAGGTCCGGGGTGAGCAGTTCTTC.

The chain links TRBV5-1 to TRBJ2-1; weak D call: TRBD2 (5 bases). The germline V gene has CDR1 SGHRS and CDR2 YFSETQ. V shed 0 bases and J shed 8 bases, with 12 bases lying between them. The CDR3 consists of 14 residues. The CDR3 bases are TGCGCCAGCAGCTTGGAGTCTAGCCTTCATGAGCAGTTCTTC. It specifies CASSLESSLHEQFF.

V usage is TRBV4-1 and J usage is TRBJ2-2, with TRBD1 as a possible D gene (6 bases). Trimming removed 1 base at V and 5 bases at J, with 17 bases between. The CDR3 is 17 amino acids. CDR1 and CDR2 (germline): MGHRA, YSYEKL. The CDR3 DNA reads TGCGCCAGCAGCCAAGGGCTAGCACAGGGCGAAACCGGGGAGCTGTTTTTT. Amino acid sequence: CASSQGLAQGETGELFF.

In this sample, this clone turned up once. The rearrangement joins TRBV29-1 to TRBJ2-1; tentative D call: TRBD2 (5 bases). The CDR3 sequence is 14 residues long. Germline values: CDR1 SQVTM, CDR2 ANQGSEA. V was cut by 4 bases and J by 6 bases, with 16 bases left in between. CDR3 sequence: CSVVMRTSGNEQFF. CDR3 nucleotides: TGCAGCGTTGTTATGAGGACCAGCGGCAATGAGCAGTTCTTC.

This rearrangement joins TRBV19 to TRBJ2-5, with 12 bases fitting TRBD2. Germline-derived CDR1 and CDR2 are LNHDA and SQIVND (reference sequence). Unmatched junction bases numbered 6, after V lost 2 bases and J lost 2 bases. The CDR3 is 17 amino acids. The CDR3 protein is CASSIFGLAGPQETQYF. The CDR3, as DNA: TGTGCCAGTAGTATATTTGGACTAGCGGGGCCACAAGAGACCCAGTACTTC.

In its sample, this clone was seen a few times. The genes are TRBV7-9 and TRBJ1-1; 8 nucleotides align to TRBD1. Germline V gives CDR1 SEHNR, CDR2 FQNEAQ (reference sequence). The CDR3 has 15 amino acids. V lost 4 bases, J lost 9 bases, and 13 bases stayed unmatched. The CDR3: CASSSNGQGSSKAFF. The CDR3 region has the DNA TGTGCCAGCAGCTCAAACGGACAGGGATCGAGTAAAGCTTTCTTT.

The gene calls are TRBV30 and TRBJ2-1; TRBD1 agrees at 8 bases. Trimming at V came to 0 bases and at J to 8 bases, leaving 6 bases not matched to a gene. In germline, CDR1 is GTSNPN, CDR2 SVGIG (reference sequence). The CDR3 consists of 14 residues. The CDR3 sequence: CAWSVGVQGDEQFF. The CDR3 bases are TGTGCCTGGAGTGTTGGGGTACAGGGGGATGAGCAGTTCTTC.

The CDR3 nucleotides read TGTGCCAGCAGTTGGAGGGTGAACTATGGCTACACCTTC. Encoded protein: CASSWRVNYGYTF. The V gene is TRBV6-5, the J gene TRBJ1-2; D gene unclear. Germline V gene lookup returns CDR1 MNHEY and CDR2 SVGAGI. The CDR3 extends over 13 amino acids. With 4 bases removed from V and 2 bases from J, the gap between germline ends came to 8 bases.

DNA of the CDR3: TGTGCCAGCAGTTCTCGGAACGGCAGGGACACAGATACGCAGTATTTT. Translation: CASSSRNGRDTDTQYF. This rearrangement joins TRBV6-5 to TRBJ2-3, with D perhaps matching TRBD1 (5 bases). V shed 4 bases and J shed 2 bases, with 16 bases lying between them. Germline V gives CDR1 MNHEY, CDR2 SVGAGI. The CDR3 spans 16 residues.

This clone was picked up a small number of times. The rearrangement links TRBV7-3 to TRBJ2-7, with a tentative D call TRBD2 (5 bases). Germline V lookup: CDR1 SGHTA, CDR2 FQGTGA. There are 13 residues in the CDR3. V lost 5 bases and J lost 5, with 13 bases in between. The CDR3 spells CASSPSGIHEQYF. CDR3 nucleotide sequence: TGTGCCAGCAGCCCGTCGGGGATCCACGAGCAGTACTTC.

The J gene is TRBJ2-2, the V gene TRBV7-7; 7 bases match TRBD1. This CDR3 spans 16 amino acids. The germline V gene has CDR1 SSHAT and CDR2 FNYEAQ (reference sequence). V lost 5 bases, J lost 0 bases, and 6 bases stayed unmatched. The CDR3, as DNA: TGTGCCAGCAGCCCACGGGGACAGACGAACACCGGGGAGCTGTTTTTT. This sequence encodes CASSPRGQTNTGELFF.